Below are 21 T cell receptor beta chains sequenced from a single sample in a study of cytomegalovirus exposure and HLA in healthy donors (dated by TCRdb to about 2017). Library preparation employed the immunoSEQ multiplex PCR assay. A mixture of 60 forward primers for TCR Vbeta segments and 13 reverse primers for TCR Jbeta segments was used in the multiplex PCR. TCRdb took over this immuneACCESS table, retaining in-frame rearrangements with V and J assigned. Such tables are incomplete; in checked studies, under half of the missing clones stem from an unresolved V gene, and the remainder is unexplained. This sample is represented by about 170,000 clones; roughly 79% of them were singletons. Roughly 4.5% of the sample is taken by the ten largest. Sequencing input: PBMCs. The receptors originated from a woman under 30 in good health and CMV-seropositive.

This clone was observed a single time. V is TRBV19 and J is TRBJ2-2; TRBD1 aligns across 12 bases. V lost 1 base to trimming and J lost 6 bases; unmatched junction nucleotides: 6. Germline CDR1 and CDR2: LNHDA and SQIVND (reference sequence). The length of the CDR3 is 17 residues. CDR3 DNA sequence: TGTGCCAGTAGTATAGGTTGGGACAGGGGGCTAGCCGGGGAGCTGTTTTTT. Translation: CASSIGWDRGLAGELFF. Supplemented by reference TRBV19 and TRBJ2-2, the full variable domain reads DGGITQSPKYLFRKEGQNVTLSCEQNLNHDAMYWYRQDPGQGLRLIYYSQIVNDFQKGDIAEGYSVSREKKESFPLTVTSAQKNPTAFYLCASSIGWDRGLAGELFFGEGSRLTVL.

This chain joins TRBV30 and TRBJ1-4; D is unclear. Germline V gene sequence: CDR1 GTSNPN, CDR2 SVGIG (reference sequence). The CDR3 has 14 residues. Trimming left V 1 base short and J 2 bases short, with 8 bases between. CDR3 sequence (DNA): TGTGCCTGGAGTGGGGCGTCTACTAATGAAAAACTGTTTTTT. This translates into CAWSGASTNEKLFF.

As concerns this clone: The sample holds other DNA sequences that translate to the same CDR3. V and J are TRBV7-2 and TRBJ1-1; a possible D gene is TRBD1 (5 bases). Germline CDR1 SGHTA, CDR2 FQGNSA. With 9 bases removed from V and 5 bases from J, the gap between germline ends came to 19 bases. CDR3 size: 14 residues. CDR3 loop: CASSPWGGDTEAFF. For the CDR3, the DNA is TGTGCCAGTAGCCCGTGGGGGGGAGATACTGAAGCTTTCTTT.

CDR3: CATRGKGQGNEKLFF. The CDR3 DNA reads as TGTGCCACGCGAGGGAAGGGACAGGGTAATGAAAAACTGTTTTTT. V is TRBV7-9 and J is TRBJ1-4, with 9 bases that match TRBD1. V lost 10 bases, J lost 4 bases, and 10 bases stayed unmatched. Per germline, CDR1 SEHNR and CDR2 FQNEAQ (reference sequence). This CDR3 has 15 residues.

The V and J genes are TRBV29-1 and TRBJ1-6; D not resolved. The V end lost 2 bases, the J end lost 8 bases, and 10 bases lay between the germline ends. Germline V gene sequence: CDR1 SQVTM, CDR2 ANQGSEA. This CDR3 comprises 13 residues. The CDR3 here is CSVETGRDSPLHF. For the CDR3, the DNA is TGCAGCGTTGAAACGGGGAGGGATTCACCCCTCCACTTT.

The chain couples TRBV4-1 to TRBJ2-7; the match to TRBD1 covers 8 bases. The CDR3 sequence is 13 residues long. Germline loops: CDR1 MGHRA, CDR2 YSYEKL. The trim removed 0 bases at V and 8 bases at J, leaving 3 bases unmatched. CDR3 sequence: CASSQDRGLKQYF. CDR3 sequence (DNA): TGCGCCAGCAGCCAAGACAGGGGGCTGAAGCAGTACTTC.

CDR3 sequence (DNA): TGCGCCAGCAGTCAGGGGGCAGAAAATTCACCCCTCCACTTT. It specifies CASSQGAENSPLHF. This rearrangement joins TRBV10-1 to TRBJ1-6; 8 bases are shared with TRBD1. The germline CDR1 and CDR2 sequences are WNHNN and SYGVQD (reference sequence). The CDR3 contains 14 residues. Germline trimming cut 5 bases from V and 7 bases from J; bases unmatched to any gene: 4.

This clone was recorded a few times. The genes are TRBV2 and TRBJ2-2, with TRBD2 matching over 9 bases. Germline lookup yields CDR1 SNHLY and CDR2 FYNNEI. The CDR3 sequence is 14 residues long. With V trimmed by 6 bases and J by 6 bases, 5 bases remained unmatched. The CDR3 reads CASRRGGGPGELFF. The CDR3 DNA reads TGTGCCAGCAGGCGCGGGGGGGGACCCGGGGAGCTGTTTTTT.

This sequence joins TRBV7-6 and TRBJ1-2; 8 bases are shared with TRBD1. V dropped 5 bases and J dropped 3; count of bases not matched to a gene: 5. The CDR3 runs to 14 residues. Germline CDR1 and CDR2: SGHVS and FNYEAQ. The CDR3 DNA reads TGTGCCAGCAGCGAAGGACAGGGTGACTATGGCTACACCTTC. The encoded protein is CASSEGQGDYGYTF.

J is TRBJ1-2 and V is TRBV6-5; no firm D call. Trimming shortened V by 0 bases and J by 0 bases, and 5 bases separated the two germline ends. Germline V lookup: CDR1 MNHEY, CDR2 SVGAGI. This CDR3 has 14 residues. In DNA form, the CDR3 reads TGTGCCAGCAGTTACTCTCCTCCTAACTATGGCTACACCTTC. It translates to CASSYSPPNYGYTF.

The gene calls are TRBV4-1 and TRBJ2-1; 7 positions agree with TRBD2. The length of the CDR3 is 14 residues. Germline V gene lookup returns CDR1 MGHRA and CDR2 YSYEKL. The J segment lost 6 bases and the V segment lost 4 bases, leaving 6 bases of the junction unmatched. The CDR3 here is CASSLGRRGNEQFF. DNA for the CDR3: TGCGCCAGCAGCCTCGGGAGGAGAGGCAATGAGCAGTTCTTC.

The J gene is TRBJ2-7, the V gene TRBV7-9; a possible D gene is TRBD1 (6 bases). Per germline, CDR1 SEHNR and CDR2 FQNEAQ (reference sequence). V lost 3 bases, J lost 3 bases, and 12 bases lay in between. This CDR3 has 14 amino acids. The CDR3 region is CASSFPGTIYEQYF. The CDR3 DNA reads as TGTGCCAGCAGCTTCCCCGGGACAATCTACGAGCAGTACTTC.

This sequence joins TRBV6-5 and TRBJ1-2, with D possibly matching TRBD1 (5 bases). The CDR3 runs to 14 residues. Germline values: CDR1 MNHEY, CDR2 SVGAGI. The V end was cut by 0 bases, the J end by 3 bases, with 8 bases between. The CDR3 sequence is CASSYSGTYYGYTF. DNA for the CDR3: TGTGCCAGCAGTTACTCTGGGACTTACTATGGCTACACCTTC.

The genes are TRBV28 and TRBJ1-6, with D possibly being TRBD1 (5 bases). The germline gives CDR1 MDHEN, CDR2 SYDVKM. V was clipped by 6 bases and J by 11 bases, with 20 bases between them. The CDR3 has 15 amino acids. The DNA of the CDR3 is TGTGCCAGCAGGCTAACACGGGAGGGGAGGGCACCCCTCCACTTT. It codes for CASRLTREGRAPLHF. The entire variable domain, with the rest obtained from reference TRBV28 and TRBJ1-6, is as follows: DVKVTQSSRYLVKRTGEKVFLECVQDMDHENMFWYRQDPGLGLRLIYFSYDVKMKEKGDIPEGYSVSREKKERFSLILESASTNQTSMYLCASRLTREGRAPLHFGNGTRLTVT.

The chain employs TRBV5-5 and TRBJ1-2; D not resolved. Germline V gives CDR1 SGHKS, CDR2 YYEKEE (reference sequence). The CDR3 sequence is 12 residues long. V shed 4 bases and J shed 7 bases, with 11 bases lying between them. CDR3 bases: TGTGCCAGCAGCCGGCTTGAGGGTGGCTACACCTTC. Translated, it gives CASSRLEGGYTF. Based on the CDR3 plus reference TRBV5-5 and TRBJ1-2, the full variable domain is DAGVTQSPTHLIKTRGQQVTLRCSPISGHKSVSWYQQVLGQGPQFIFQYYEKEERGRGNFPDRFSARQFPNYSSELNVNALLLGDSALYLCASSRLEGGYTFGSGTRLTVV.

The chain combines TRBV9 with TRBJ2-5, with TRBD1 matching over 9 bases. The DNA matches TRBJ2-7 better at its end, which makes the J call doubtful. The CDR3 has 14 residues. Germline V gene lookup returns CDR1 SGDLS and CDR2 YYNGEE. The CDR3 DNA is TGTGCCAGCAGCACCGAACAGGGGGCCGCCGAGCAGTACTTC. Translation: CASSTEQGAAEQYF.

J is TRBJ1-1 and V is TRBV10-1; 8 bases map to TRBD1. The V and J ends lost 6 bases and 7 bases, in that order; junction bases with no gene match: 7. Germline CDR1 and CDR2: WNHNN and SYGVQD (reference sequence). CDR3 length: 13 amino acids. CDR3 in DNA: TGCGCCAGCAGAGCCGGACAGGGTGGTGAAGCTTTCTTT. This sequence encodes CASRAGQGGEAFF.

This rearrangement joins TRBV9 to TRBJ1-5; 7 bases align to TRBD1. In germline, CDR1 is SGDLS, CDR2 YYNGEE. CDR3 length equals 14 residues. Trimming removed 3 bases from V and 5 bases from J; junction bases left unmatched: 5. The CDR3 DNA follows: TGTGCCAGCAGCGCACAGGGGACAGATCAGCCCCAGCATTTT. This encodes CASSAQGTDQPQHF.

The chain is built from TRBV4-1 and TRBJ2-7; 8 bases align to TRBD1. The ends lost 0 bases at V and 5 bases at J; junction bases unmatched: 6. Germline V CDR1 and CDR2: MGHRA, YSYEKL. The CDR3 is 15 amino acids. CDR3 nucleotides: TGCGCCAGCAGCCAAGAGGACAGGGTCCTCCACGAGCAGTACTTC. Translated, it gives CASSQEDRVLHEQYF.

V gene TRBV6-5 combines with J gene TRBJ2-2; D is unresolved. The CDR3 contains 14 residues. Germline assignment: CDR1 MNHEY and CDR2 SVGAGI. Between the trimmed V and J ends, which lost 8 bases and 5 bases, there was a span of 15 bases. The CDR3 reads CASQVGPGTGELFF. As DNA, the CDR3 is TGTGCCAGCCAAGTGGGTCCCGGGACCGGGGAGCTGTTTTTT.

V gene TRBV6-5 combines with J gene TRBJ1-2; 10 bases align to TRBD1. This CDR3 has 15 amino acids. J gave up 3 bases and V 5 bases, and 6 bases lay outside the gene matches. Germline V CDR1 and CDR2: MNHEY, SVGAGI. CDR3: CASSPGGQGYYGYTF. CDR3 in DNA: TGTGCCAGCAGTCCCGGGGGACAGGGGTACTATGGCTACACCTTC.